The clone carrying this TCR beta chain has ten or more counts. The CDR3 extends over 14 amino acids. Germline assignment: CDR1 LNHNV and CDR2 YYDKDF (reference sequence). The germline V and J ends were trimmed by 2 bases and 3 bases, with 8 bases remaining between them. TCRdb reanalysed the RT-PCR reads using MiXCR and keeps one entry per CDR3 protein. This sample has about 700,000 distinct CDR3 sequences, with about 14% found just once. The sequenced sample consisted of memory CD4+ T cells from blood. This rearrangement joins TRBV15 to TRBJ1-5; D unclear. This clonotype was obtained from a female donor in good health, serving as a healthy control. The CDR3 loop is CATSRPHLNQPQHF. For the CDR3, the DNA is TGTGCCACCAGCAGACCACACCTCAATCAGCCCCAGCATTTT.